The 7 T cell receptor beta chains listed next were all sequenced from one sample in a study of blood T cells in healthy people across ages (dated by TCRdb to between 2014 and 2017). The library came from 5' RACE. TCRdb lists the instrument as Illumina HiSeq 2500. The second PCR ran for roughly 6 to 11 cycles and used a J-beta primer mix along with a sample-barcoded 5' primer. The raw public reads went through TCRdb reprocessing: fastp at Q25, MiXCR clone calling, in-frame beta chains kept. Each entry is one CDR3 protein sequence, shown with its most common DNA and genes. The sample has around 800,000 distinct CDR3 sequences on record, roughly 50% of them singletons. The top ten clonotypes cover about 42% of the sample. The sequencing sample was made of blood. The receptor set was obtained from a man aged 80 or over in good health.

This clonotype came up a few times. The rearrangement joins TRBV5-5 to TRBJ2-1, with D maybe TRBD2 (5 bases). The CDR3 contains 13 residues. The V end lost 0 bases, the J end lost 6 bases, and 7 bases lay between the germline ends. In germline, CDR1 is SGHKS, CDR2 YYEKEE (reference sequence). The CDR3, as DNA: TGTGCCAGCAGCTTGGGGACTCTCAATGAGCAGTTCTTC. Protein product: CASSLGTLNEQFF.

V gene TRBV18 combines with J gene TRBJ2-7; no definite D call. Germline V CDR1 and CDR2: KGHSH, LQKENI. This CDR3 is built from 14 residues. The V and J ends lost 0 bases and 0 bases respectively, with 6 bases between them. In DNA form, the CDR3 reads TGTGCCAGCTCACCACCGGGTTACTCCTACGAGCAGTACTTC. Translating gives CASSPPGYSYEQYF.

There are a few counts of this clonotype. The chain has TRBV3-1 and TRBJ1-1, with D uncertain. V lost 3 bases to trimming and J lost 7 bases, with 12 bases between them. This CDR3 is 13 amino acids long. Germline CDR1 LGHDT, CDR2 YNNKEL (reference sequence). This CDR3 reads CASSQAGYGEAFF. In DNA, the CDR3 is TGTGCCAGCAGCCAGGCAGGCTACGGTGAAGCTTTCTTT.

V and J are TRBV9 and TRBJ2-7, with 8 positions matching TRBD1. V shed 0 bases, J shed 2 bases, and the junction held 7 bases outside the gene matches. The germline V gene has CDR1 SGDLS and CDR2 YYNGEE. The CDR3 covers 16 residues. The CDR3 bases are TGTGCCAGCAGCGTAGGAGGGACAGGTGTTCCCTACGAGCAGTACTTC. Its translation: CASSVGGTGVPYEQYF.

This chain connects TRBV3-1 to TRBJ1-2; no definite D call. The CDR3 runs 15 residues. Germline CDR1 is LGHDT and CDR2 is YNNKEL (reference sequence). V shed 0 bases and J shed 4 bases, with 12 bases lying between them. This chain's CDR3 is CASSQEVGRVYGYTF. DNA of the CDR3: TGTGCCAGCAGCCAAGAGGTAGGGAGGGTCTATGGCTACACCTTC.

In its sample, this clonotype was seen a few times. The chain is built from TRBV21-1 and TRBJ1-2; the table calls TRBD1, which could not be checked here. TRBV21-1 is recorded as a pseudogene. CDR3 length: 12 residues. The CDR3 here is CASGTGDYGYTF. The CDR3 bases are TGTGCCAGCGGGACAGGGGACTATGGCTACACCTTC.

The CDR3 coding sequence is TGCAGTGCTCAAGCCACAGGGGTCACCTACGAGCAGTACTTC. Translating it yields CSAQATGVTYEQYF. The chain carries TRBV20-1 and TRBJ2-7, with 7 bases fitting TRBD1. This CDR3 is built from 14 residues. CDR1 DFQATT and CDR2 SNEGSKA come from the germline V gene (reference sequence). Germline trimming cut 5 bases from V and 2 bases from J; bases unmatched to any gene: 9.